What follows describes a single T cell receptor beta chain. The entry originates in a study of CD8 T cells in Susac syndrome. Random hexamers were used to reverse transcribe an amount of about 0.45 to 1 ug RNA. The CDR3 of TCR beta was amplified by immunoSEQ multiplex PCR across 54 Vbeta and 13 Jbeta. Each CDR3 protein gets one entry after TCRdb re-called the immunoSEQ multiplex PCR reads with MiXCR. The table lists some 65,000 distinct CDR3 sequences, around 96% of them singletons. This clonotype was obtained from a human donor with multiple sclerosis. Input material: CD8+ T cells from PBMCs.

The CDR3 DNA sequence: TGTGCCAGCAGGAGGAGCGCGCTTTGGCCCCAGCATTTT. This sequence encodes CASRRSALWPQHF. This chain connects TRBV2 to TRBJ1-5, with D hard to call. In germline, CDR1 is SNHLY, CDR2 FYNNEI. The V and J ends lost 6 bases and 9 bases respectively, with 15 bases between them. The CDR3 covers 13 residues.